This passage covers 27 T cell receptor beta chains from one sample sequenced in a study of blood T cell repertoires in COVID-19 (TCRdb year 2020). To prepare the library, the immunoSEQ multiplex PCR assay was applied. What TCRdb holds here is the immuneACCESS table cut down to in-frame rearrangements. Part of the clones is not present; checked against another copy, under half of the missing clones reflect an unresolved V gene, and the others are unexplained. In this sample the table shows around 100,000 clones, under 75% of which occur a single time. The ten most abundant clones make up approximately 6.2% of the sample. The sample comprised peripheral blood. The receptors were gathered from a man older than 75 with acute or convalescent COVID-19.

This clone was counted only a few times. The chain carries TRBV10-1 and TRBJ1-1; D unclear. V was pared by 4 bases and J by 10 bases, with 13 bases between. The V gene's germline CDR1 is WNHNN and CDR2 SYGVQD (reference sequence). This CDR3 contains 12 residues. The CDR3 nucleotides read TGCGCCAGCAGTGCCGGTCTAGTTCCAGCTTTCTTT. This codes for CASSAGLVPAFF.

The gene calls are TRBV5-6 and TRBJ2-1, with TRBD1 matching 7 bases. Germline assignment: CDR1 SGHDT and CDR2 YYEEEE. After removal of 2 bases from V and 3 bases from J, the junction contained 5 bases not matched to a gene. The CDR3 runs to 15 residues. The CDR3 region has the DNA TGTGCCAGCAGCTTTCTTGGGGACAGCTACAATGAGCAGTTCTTC. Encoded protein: CASSFLGDSYNEQFF.

CDR3: CASGPGQGTDTQYF. The CDR3 DNA reads as TGTGCTAGTGGTCCGGGACAGGGCACAGATACGCAGTATTTT. The V and J genes are TRBV12-5 and TRBJ2-3, with 8 bases fitting TRBD1. J was trimmed by 1 base and V by 5 bases; bases with no gene match: 2. The V gene's germline CDR1 is LGHNT and CDR2 FRNRAP. The CDR3 extends over 14 amino acids.

The CDR3 sequence: CASSDPGQYNEQFF. CDR3 coding DNA: TGCGCCAGCAGCGACCCTGGACAATACAATGAGCAGTTCTTC. V is TRBV5-1 and J is TRBJ2-1, with D tentatively TRBD1 (5 bases). V dropped 4 bases and J dropped 4 bases, with 12 bases sitting between them. Germline CDR1 reads SGHRS; CDR2 reads YFSETQ. This CDR3 contains 14 residues.

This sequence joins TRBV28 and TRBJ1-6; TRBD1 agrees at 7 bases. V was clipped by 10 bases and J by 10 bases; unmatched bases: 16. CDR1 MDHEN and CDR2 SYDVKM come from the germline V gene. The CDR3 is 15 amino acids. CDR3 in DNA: TGTGCCACCCTGAGCTTAGAGGGGGCGGGGTCACCCCTCCACTTT. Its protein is CATLSLEGAGSPLHF.

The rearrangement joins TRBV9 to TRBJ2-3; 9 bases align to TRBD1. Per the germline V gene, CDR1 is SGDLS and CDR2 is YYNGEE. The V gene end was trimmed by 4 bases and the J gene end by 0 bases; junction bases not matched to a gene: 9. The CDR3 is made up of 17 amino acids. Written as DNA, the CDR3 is TGTGCCAGCAGCCACGGGACAGGGATGCCTAGCACAGATACGCAGTATTTT. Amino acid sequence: CASSHGTGMPSTDTQYF.

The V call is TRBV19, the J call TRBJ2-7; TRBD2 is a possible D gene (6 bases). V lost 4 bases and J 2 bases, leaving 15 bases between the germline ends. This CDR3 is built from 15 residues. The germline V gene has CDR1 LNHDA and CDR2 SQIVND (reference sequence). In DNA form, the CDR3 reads TGTGCCAGTAGTACCTCGGAGGGTCGGACCTACGAGCAGTACTTC. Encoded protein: CASSTSEGRTYEQYF.

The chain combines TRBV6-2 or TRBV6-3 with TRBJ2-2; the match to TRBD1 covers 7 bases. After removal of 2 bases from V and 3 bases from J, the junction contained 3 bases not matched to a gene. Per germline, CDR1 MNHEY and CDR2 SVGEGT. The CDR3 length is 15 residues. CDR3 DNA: TGTGCCAGCAGTTACGCAGGGGGACACACCGGGGAGCTGTTTTTT. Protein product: CASSYAGGHTGELFF.

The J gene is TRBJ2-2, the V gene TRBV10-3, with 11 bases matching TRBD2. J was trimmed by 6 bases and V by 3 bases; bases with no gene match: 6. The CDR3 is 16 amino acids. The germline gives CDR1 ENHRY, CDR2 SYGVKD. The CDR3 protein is CAISDTSGRTPGELFF. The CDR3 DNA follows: TGTGCCATCAGTGATACTAGCGGGAGAACGCCCGGGGAGCTGTTTTTT.

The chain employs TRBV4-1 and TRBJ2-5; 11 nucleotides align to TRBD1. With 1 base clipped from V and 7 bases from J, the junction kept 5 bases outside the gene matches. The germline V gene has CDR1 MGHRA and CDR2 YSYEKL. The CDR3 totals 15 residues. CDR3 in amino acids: CASSQGTGGIRTQYF. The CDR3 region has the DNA TGCGCCAGCAGCCAAGGGACAGGGGGCATTCGGACCCAGTACTTC.

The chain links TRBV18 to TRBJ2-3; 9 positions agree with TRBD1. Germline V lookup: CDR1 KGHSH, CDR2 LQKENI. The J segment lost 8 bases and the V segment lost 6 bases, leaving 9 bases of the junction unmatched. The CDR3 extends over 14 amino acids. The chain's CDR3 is CASSHDRGMLTQYF. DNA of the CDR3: TGTGCCAGCTCGCACGACAGGGGGATGCTTACGCAGTATTTT.

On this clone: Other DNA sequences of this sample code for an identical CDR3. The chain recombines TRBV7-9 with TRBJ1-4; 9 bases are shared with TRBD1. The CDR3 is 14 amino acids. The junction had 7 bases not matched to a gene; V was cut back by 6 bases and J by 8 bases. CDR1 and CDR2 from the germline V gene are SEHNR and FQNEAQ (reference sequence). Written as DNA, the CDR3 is TGTGCCAGCAGGTCCGGGACAGGGAACGAAAAACTGTTTTTT. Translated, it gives CASRSGTGNEKLFF.

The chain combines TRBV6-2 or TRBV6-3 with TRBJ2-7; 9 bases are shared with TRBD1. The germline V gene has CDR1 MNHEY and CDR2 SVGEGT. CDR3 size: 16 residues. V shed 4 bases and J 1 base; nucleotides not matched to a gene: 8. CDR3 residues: CASSFTRDRVSYEQYF. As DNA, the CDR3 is TGTGCCAGCAGTTTCACCCGGGACAGGGTTTCCTACGAGCAGTACTTC.

The DNA of the CDR3 is TGCAGCGGTGCTAGCGGGCCGGCGGATACGCAGTATTTT. As protein: CSGASGPADTQYF. V gene TRBV29-1 combines with J gene TRBJ2-3, with 8 bases matching TRBD2. CDR3 length: 13 residues. Unmatched junction bases numbered 9, after V lost 7 bases and J lost 6 bases. Germline V gene lookup returns CDR1 SQVTM and CDR2 ANQGSEA.

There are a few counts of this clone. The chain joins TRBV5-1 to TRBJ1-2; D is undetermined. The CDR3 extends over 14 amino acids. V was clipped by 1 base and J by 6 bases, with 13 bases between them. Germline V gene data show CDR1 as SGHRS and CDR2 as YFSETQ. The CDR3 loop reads CASSLNVEGDGYTF. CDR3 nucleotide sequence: TGCGCCAGCAGCTTGAATGTCGAGGGAGATGGCTACACCTTC.

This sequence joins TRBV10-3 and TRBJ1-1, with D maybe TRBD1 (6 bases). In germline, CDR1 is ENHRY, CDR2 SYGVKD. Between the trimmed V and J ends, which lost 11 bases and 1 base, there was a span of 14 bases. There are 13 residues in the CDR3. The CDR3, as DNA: TGTGCCCACACTAGGGGGACGAACACTGAAGCTTTCTTT. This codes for CAHTRGTNTEAFF.

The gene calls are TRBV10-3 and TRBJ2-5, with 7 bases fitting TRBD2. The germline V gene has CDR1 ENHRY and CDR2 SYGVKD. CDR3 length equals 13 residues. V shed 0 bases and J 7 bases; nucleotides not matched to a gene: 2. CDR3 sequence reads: CAISESTGGTQYF. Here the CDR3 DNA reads TGTGCCATCAGTGAGTCGACGGGAGGGACCCAGTACTTC.

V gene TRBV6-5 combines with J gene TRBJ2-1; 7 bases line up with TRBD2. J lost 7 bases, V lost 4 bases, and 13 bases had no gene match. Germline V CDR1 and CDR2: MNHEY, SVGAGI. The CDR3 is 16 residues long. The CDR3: CASSSLRREPNNEQFF. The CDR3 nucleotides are TGTGCCAGCAGTTCACTTCGGCGGGAGCCCAATAATGAGCAGTTCTTC.

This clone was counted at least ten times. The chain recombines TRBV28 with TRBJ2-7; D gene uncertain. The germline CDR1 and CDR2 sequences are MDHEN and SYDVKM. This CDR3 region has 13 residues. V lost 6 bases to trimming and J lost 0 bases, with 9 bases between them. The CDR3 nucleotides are TGTGCCAGCAGAACCGACACCTCCTACGAGCAGTACTTC. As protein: CASRTDTSYEQYF.

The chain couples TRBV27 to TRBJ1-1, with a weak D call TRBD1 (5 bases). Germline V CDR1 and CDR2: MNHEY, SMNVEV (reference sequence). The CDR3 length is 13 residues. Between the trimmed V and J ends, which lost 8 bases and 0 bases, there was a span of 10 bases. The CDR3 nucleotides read TGTGCCAGCTTTTCGACAGTGAACACTGAAGCTTTCTTT. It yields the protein CASFSTVNTEAFF.

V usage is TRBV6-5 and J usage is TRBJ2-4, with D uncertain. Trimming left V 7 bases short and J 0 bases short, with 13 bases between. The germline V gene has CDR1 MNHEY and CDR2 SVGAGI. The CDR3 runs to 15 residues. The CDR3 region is CASTEYGVAKNIQYF. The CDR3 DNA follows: TGTGCCAGCACGGAGTACGGAGTAGCCAAAAACATTCAGTACTTC.

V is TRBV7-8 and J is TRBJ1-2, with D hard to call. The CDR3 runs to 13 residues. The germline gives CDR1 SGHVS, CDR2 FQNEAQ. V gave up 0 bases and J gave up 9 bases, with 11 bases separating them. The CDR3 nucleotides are TGTGCCAGCAGCTTAGCCCACATCGGGAGCTACACCTTC. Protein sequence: CASSLAHIGSYTF.

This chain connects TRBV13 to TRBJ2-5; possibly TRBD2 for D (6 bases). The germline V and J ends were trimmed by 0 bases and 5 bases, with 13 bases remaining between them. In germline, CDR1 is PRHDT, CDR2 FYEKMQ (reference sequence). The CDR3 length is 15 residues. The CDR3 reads CASSLGLGGGETQYF. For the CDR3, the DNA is TGTGCCAGCAGCTTAGGATTGGGAGGCGGGGAGACCCAGTACTTC.

CDR3 sequence reads: CASSFRGGVGYEQYF. In nucleotides, the CDR3 is TGTGCCAGCAGTTTCAGGGGAGGGGTGGGGTACGAGCAGTACTTC. This chain uses TRBV5-5 with TRBJ2-7, with D perhaps TRBD2 (7 bases). The CDR3 totals 15 residues. Germline V gene data show CDR1 as SGHKS and CDR2 as YYEKEE (reference sequence). Trimming pared 5 bases from V and 4 bases from J, leaving 19 bases between.

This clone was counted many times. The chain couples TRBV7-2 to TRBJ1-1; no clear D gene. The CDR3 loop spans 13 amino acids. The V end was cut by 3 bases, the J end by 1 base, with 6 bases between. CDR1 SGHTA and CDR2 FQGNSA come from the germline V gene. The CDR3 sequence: CASSLRKNTEAFF. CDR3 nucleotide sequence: TGTGCCAGCAGCTTGAGAAAGAACACTGAAGCTTTCTTT.

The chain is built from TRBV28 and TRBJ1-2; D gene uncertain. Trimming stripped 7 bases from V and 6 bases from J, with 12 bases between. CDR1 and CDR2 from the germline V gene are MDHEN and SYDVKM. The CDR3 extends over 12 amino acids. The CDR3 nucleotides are TGTGCCAGCAATTCGCGGTCAGATGGCTACACCTTC. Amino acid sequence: CASNSRSDGYTF.

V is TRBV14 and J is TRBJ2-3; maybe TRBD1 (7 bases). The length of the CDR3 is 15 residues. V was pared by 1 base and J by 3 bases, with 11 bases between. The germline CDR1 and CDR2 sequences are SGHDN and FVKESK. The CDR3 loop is CASSQGRGLTDTQYF. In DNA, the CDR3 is TGTGCCAGCAGCCAAGGGAGGGGGCTGACAGATACGCAGTATTTT. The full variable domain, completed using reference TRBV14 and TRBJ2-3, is EAGVTQFPSHSVIEKGQTVTLRCDPISGHDNLYWYRRVMGKEIKFLLHFVKESKQDESGMPNNRFLAERTGGTYSTLKVQPAELEDSGVYFCASSQGRGLTDTQYFGPGTRLTVL.